This entry lists 15 T cell receptor beta chains sequenced from one sample in a study of T cell repertoires in breast cancer. Primers covering all TCR V genes were used in emulsion RT-PCR on CD8+ T cells. Blocking oligonucleotides added to a second nested PCR suppressed unpaired genes. From the emulsion pairing reads, TCRdb called clonotypes with MiXCR, one entry per CDR3 protein. The sample carries tens of thousands of distinct CDR3 sequences, around 45% recorded once. Sequences were obtained from CD8+ T cells. The receptors were sampled from a pool of human donors with breast cancer or a healthy control (not recorded which).

This clonotype was seen more than once but under ten times. The V and J genes are TRBV7-9 and TRBJ2-3; 10 bases match TRBD2. Trimming took 8 bases from V and 0 from J; bases not matched to a gene: 5. Germline lookup yields CDR1 SEHNR and CDR2 FQNEAQ (reference sequence). The CDR3 is 15 amino acids. CDR3 amino acids: CASALAGESTDTQYF. The CDR3 DNA reads as TGTGCCAGCGCCCTAGCGGGAGAGAGCACAGATACGCAGTATTTT.

As for this clonotype: This clone may be a read error of a much larger clone one base away. The rearrangement joins TRBV2 to TRBJ1-3, with 8 positions matching TRBD1. The CDR3 has 16 amino acids. Germline V gives CDR1 SNHLY, CDR2 FYNNEI. CDR3 nucleotide sequence: TGTGCCAGCAGTGAAGGGACAGGGAACTCTGGAGACACCATATATTTT. Translating gives CASSEGTGNSGDTIYF.

This clonotype was observed many times. The chain combines TRBV4-1 with TRBJ1-1, with unresolved D. Trimming removed 3 bases at V and 4 bases at J, with 9 bases between. Looked up from germline, CDR1 is MGHRA and CDR2 is YSYEKL. The CDR3 runs to 13 residues. CDR3 loop: CASSQKVGTEAFF. CDR3 nucleotide sequence: TGCGCCAGCAGCCAGAAGGTGGGCACTGAAGCTTTCTTT.

This clonotype was detected only once. CDR3: CASSYSRLGVKGTGELFF. Here the CDR3 DNA reads TGTGCCAGCAGTTACTCCAGACTGGGAGTAAAGGGCACCGGGGAGCTGTTTTTT. The chain is built from TRBV6-6 and TRBJ2-2; D may be TRBD2 (5 bases). CDR3 length: 18 residues. The V end lost 0 bases, the J end lost 4 bases, and 18 bases lay between the germline ends. CDR1 MNHNY and CDR2 SVGAGI come from the germline V gene (reference sequence).

In its sample, this clonotype was seen a few times. V is TRBV14 and J is TRBJ2-1; a weak D match, TRBD2 (5 bases). The germline V and J ends were trimmed by 2 bases and 5 bases, with 7 bases remaining between them. Germline loops: CDR1 SGHDN, CDR2 FVKESK. The CDR3 consists of 13 residues. The CDR3, as DNA: TGTGCCAGCAGCCAATTGGGAGACAATGAGCAGTTCTTC. It translates to CASSQLGDNEQFF.

The sample holds a few counts of this clonotype. The chain has TRBV5-1 and TRBJ1-1; D unclear. CDR3 length: 12 amino acids. Germline V CDR1 and CDR2: SGHRS, YFSETQ. With 3 bases removed from V and 1 base from J, the gap between germline ends came to 4 bases. CDR3 DNA sequence: TGCGCCAGCAGCTCCCAGAACACTGAAGCTTTCTTT. This translates into CASSSQNTEAFF.

This rearrangement joins TRBV6-2 or TRBV6-3 to TRBJ2-1; a weak D match, TRBD2 (5 bases). The CDR3 consists of 12 residues. Trimming stripped 6 bases from V and 5 bases from J, with 8 bases between. CDR1 and CDR2 from the germline V gene are MNHEY and SVGEGT. This chain's CDR3 is CASSGVDNEQFF. CDR3 nucleotide sequence: TGTGCCAGCAGCGGGGTGGACAATGAGCAGTTCTTC.

Notes on this clonotype: A much larger clone is a single base away; this may be a read error. The genes are TRBV28 and TRBJ2-3, with 8 bases that match TRBD2. Trimming removed 5 bases from V and 4 bases from J; junction bases left unmatched: 11. The CDR3 is 16 residues long. CDR1 is MDHEN and CDR2 is SYDVKM in the germline V gene. In DNA, the CDR3 is TGTGCCAGCAGTCTAGACTGGACTAGCAGGGCAGATACGCAGTATTTT. It codes for CASSLDWTSRADTQYF.

This CDR3 reads CASSEFLGDCSFF. The CDR3 nucleotides are TGTGCCAGCAGTGAATTCTTAGGGGACTGTTCTTTCTTT. The chain carries TRBV6-1 and TRBJ1-1, with D maybe TRBD1 (5 bases). V lost 2 bases to trimming and J lost 12 bases, with 16 bases between them. The CDR3 sequence is 13 residues long. Looked up from germline, CDR1 is MNHNS and CDR2 is SASEGT.

In regard to this clonotype: One end of the junction is discordant with germline, which a read error may explain. J is TRBJ1-1 and V is TRBV2; no clear D gene. Germline V lookup: CDR1 SNHLY, CDR2 FYNNEI. This CDR3 has 15 amino acids. Here the CDR3 reads CASTSYSTVNAEAFF. The CDR3 region has the DNA TGTGCCAGCACGTCGTACAGCACCGTGAACGCTGAAGCTTTCTTT.

This clonotype was seen more than once but under ten times. CDR3 protein: CASSPDYGGEQFF. CDR3 nucleotides: TGTGCCAGCAGTCCAGACTACGGAGGTGAGCAGTTCTTC. The genes are TRBV27 and TRBJ2-1, with D possibly matching TRBD2 (5 bases). The CDR3 covers 13 residues. Germline assignment: CDR1 MNHEY and CDR2 SMNVEV (reference sequence). Trimming shortened V by 5 bases and J by 9 bases, and 14 bases separated the two germline ends.

This clonotype was observed a few times. This chain uses TRBV20-1 with TRBJ1-5; D might be TRBD1 (5 bases). V lost 6 bases to trimming and J lost 10 bases, with 22 bases between them. The CDR3 covers 14 residues. Germline CDR1 and CDR2: DFQATT and SNEGSKA (reference sequence). CDR3 DNA sequence: TGCAGTGCCCCGATGGGGGATTTACGGGGTCCCCAGCATTTT. Translating gives CSAPMGDLRGPQHF.

The rearrangement links TRBV25-1 to TRBJ1-3, with D perhaps matching TRBD1 (5 bases). The CDR3 is 15 amino acids. Germline CDR1 is MGHDK and CDR2 is SYGVNS. Between the trimmed V and J ends, which lost 1 base and 9 bases, there was a span of 16 bases. The CDR3 reads CASSESGSLRGTIYF. Written as DNA, the CDR3 is TGTGCCAGCAGTGAATCCGGCAGCTTAAGGGGCACCATATATTTT.

This chain connects TRBV7-2 to TRBJ1-1; TRBD1 might be the D (6 bases). Trimming took 2 bases from V and 5 from J, leaving 12 bases between them. Germline CDR1 reads SGHTA; CDR2 reads FQGNSA. The CDR3 length is 14 residues. The CDR3 sequence is CASSLYPQGTEAFF. The CDR3 nucleotides read TGTGCCAGCAGCTTATACCCACAGGGTACTGAAGCTTTCTTT.

The chain employs TRBV4-2 and TRBJ2-3; 10 positions match TRBD2. Per germline, CDR1 LGHNA and CDR2 YNFKEQ. V lost 7 bases to trimming and J lost 7 bases; unmatched junction nucleotides: 8. CDR3 length equals 14 residues. CDR3: CASTERLAGYTQYF. The DNA for the CDR3 is TGTGCCAGCACCGAAAGACTAGCGGGCTATACGCAGTATTTT.